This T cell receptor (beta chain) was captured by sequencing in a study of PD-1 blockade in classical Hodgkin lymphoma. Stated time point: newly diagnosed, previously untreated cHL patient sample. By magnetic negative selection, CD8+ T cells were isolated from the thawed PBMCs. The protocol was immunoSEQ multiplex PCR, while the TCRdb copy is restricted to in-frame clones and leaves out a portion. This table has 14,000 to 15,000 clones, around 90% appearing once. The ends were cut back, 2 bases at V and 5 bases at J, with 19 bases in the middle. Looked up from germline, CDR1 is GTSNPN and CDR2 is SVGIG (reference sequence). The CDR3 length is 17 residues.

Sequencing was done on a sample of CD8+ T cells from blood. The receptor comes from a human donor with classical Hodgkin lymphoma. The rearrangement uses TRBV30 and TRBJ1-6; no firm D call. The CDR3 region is CAWSSRSPRPNNSPLHF. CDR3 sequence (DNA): TGTGCCTGGAGTAGTCGGTCCCCGAGGCCCAATAATTCACCCCTCCACTTT.